This T cell receptor (beta chain) was identified in a study of response to subunit inactivated influenza vaccine. TCRdb processed the RT-PCR reads anew with MiXCR; each CDR3 protein has one entry. The sample lists hundreds of thousands of distinct CDR3 sequences, about 11% occurring once. Germline CDR1 reads LGHNA; CDR2 reads YNFKEQ. Trimming removed 0 bases from V and 6 bases from J; junction bases left unmatched: 7. The CDR3 length is 16 residues. The receptor was derived from a man between 50 and 59 years old who received an inactivated influenza vaccine. V and J are TRBV4-2 and TRBJ2-2; TRBD2 matches 7 bases. The sequences come from PBMCs from blood, collected on the day of vaccination. CDR3 in amino acids: CASSQESGRLAGELFF. CDR3 bases: TGTGCCAGCAGCCAAGAGTCCGGGAGGTTGGCCGGGGAGCTGTTTTTT.